This T cell receptor (beta chain) was found in a study of blood T cell repertoires in COVID-19. TCRdb's table, derived via immunoSEQ multiplex PCR, lists solely in-frame clones and lacks some. Among about 120,000 clones listed, 70% to 90% were seen once. Sequences were obtained from peripheral blood. This receptor was obtained from a woman between 45 and 65 years old with active or convalescent COVID-19.

The CDR3 sequence is CAIKPGQEDYEQYF. The CDR3 region has the DNA TGTGCCATCAAGCCCGGACAGGAAGACTACGAGCAGTACTTC. J is TRBJ2-7 and V is TRBV10-3; 7 nucleotides align to TRBD1. Unmatched junction bases numbered 9, after V lost 7 bases and J lost 3 bases. CDR3 size: 14 residues. Per the germline V gene, CDR1 is ENHRY and CDR2 is SYGVKD.